The clone carrying this T cell receptor (beta chain) was counted many times. Its matching antigen is unknown. Execution of the assay was at deep level. The quantity of DNA used in unsorted PBMC replicate PCRs was approximately 300 ng, corresponding to some 31,000 T cell genomes. Method: immunoSEQ multiplex PCR; TCRdb's copy keeps in-frame clones and lacks some. The repertoire includes about 460,000 clones, roughly three quarters of them detected once, and around 11% sits in the top ten. This sample was taken from a study of shared clonotypes between healthy human individuals. Study-wide background: Donors, aged 18 to 49, were two women and a few men. Study outcomes and limitations: Tissue TCR repertoires likely differ from these blood-only repertoires.

The source is a woman in her thirties or forties in good health. Some clones in this sample may be carry-over from other donors' samples. Sample: PBMCs.

The CDR3, as DNA: TGTGCCAGCAGTGTAAGGAACAGCCGGATGAACACTGAAGCTTTCTTT. Translation: CASSVRNSRMNTEAFF. J is TRBJ1-1 and V is TRBV6-1; the D is unclear. Germline CDR1 and CDR2: MNHNS and SASEGT. CDR3 length: 16 amino acids. The germline V and J ends were trimmed by 4 bases and 0 bases, with 15 bases remaining between them.